The rows below give T cell receptor beta chains drawn from one sample of a study of monozygotic twins with inflammatory bowel disease. TCRdb reanalyzed the 5' RACE reads and collapses them to one entry per CDR3 protein, without DNA. This sample contains some 300,000 distinct CDR3 sequences. The specimen was blood. These receptors were collected from a human donor with ulcerative colitis or Crohn's disease, or a healthy co-twin of an affected twin (not recorded which). The CDR3 runs from the conserved cysteine through the conserved F or W.

v_call,j_call,cdr3_aa
TRBV7-2,TRBJ2-1,CASSPREAFAWEQFF
TRBV20-1,TRBJ2-1,CSAREASGGGWNNEQFF
TRBV20-1,TRBJ2-5,CSARKWDLAEETQYF
TRBV18,TRBJ1-2,CASSQQDRVMSGYTF
TRBV14,TRBJ2-3,CASSQFVADTQYF
TRBV7-8,TRBJ2-2,CASSPPSQGLTGELFF
TRBV24-1,TRBJ2-1,CATSDFRGNNEQFF
TRBV20-1,TRBJ2-7,CSAGGAVAYEQYF
TRBV6-5,TRBJ2-5,CASSSTNGGQETQYF
TRBV5-1,TRBJ2-5,CASTLGHGGVETQYF
TRBV27,TRBJ2-7,CASSGTSGRMGDEQYF
TRBV14,TRBJ2-2,CASSVRTENTGELFF
TRBV12-3/TRBV12-4,TRBJ1-4,CASGRGGASNEKLFF
TRBV5-6,TRBJ1-1,CASKVSGGTEAFF
TRBV20-1,TRBJ2-7,CSQTRSGGHYEQYF
TRBV7-6,TRBJ2-3,CASSSAGASGSDTQYF
TRBV6-1,TRBJ2-5,CASRRGGGQETQYF
TRBV4-3,TRBJ1-3,CASSQEVGSSGNTIYF
TRBV7-2,TRBJ2-4,CASSFSMGGKNIQYF
TRBV6-2/TRBV6-3,TRBJ1-1,CASSYSQGGTEAFF
TRBV6-1,TRBJ1-5,CAIRTVYSNQPQHF
TRBV12-3/TRBV12-4,TRBJ2-5,CASTQAQRYQETQYF
TRBV9,TRBJ2-3,CASSVDGAGVVDTQYF
TRBV28,TRBJ1-5,CASSHSYGTGNQPQHF
TRBV7-9,TRBJ1-1,CASSSDRVMNTEAFF
TRBV3-1,TRBJ2-1,CASSQDRNNEQFF
TRBV6-1,TRBJ1-1,CASRNRDRDAEAFF
TRBV24-1,TRBJ1-5,CATSSRVGNQPQHF
TRBV28,TRBJ2-5,CASTERETQYF
TRBV5-1,TRBJ1-6,CASSLSGGEGSPLHF
TRBV7-2,TRBJ1-1,CATLGQWNTEAFF
TRBV2,TRBJ2-5,CASRLWDWEQETQYF
TRBV12-3/TRBV12-4,TRBJ1-5,CASTAGGEHSNQPQHF
TRBV5-1,TRBJ2-5,CASSIPQETQYF
TRBV7-9,TRBJ2-1,CASSPRGTASSYNEQFF
TRBV12-3/TRBV12-4,TRBJ1-6,CASRVGANSPLHF
TRBV12-3/TRBV12-4,TRBJ1-5,CASSLARTGSQHF
TRBV27,TRBJ1-1,CATRVSGHTEAFF
TRBV15,TRBJ1-2,CATSPGQGADGYTF
TRBV20-1,TRBJ1-3,CSAMSTGQGTGNTIYF
TRBV7-6,TRBJ1-2,CASSPGLTTGTYGYTF
TRBV9,TRBJ1-4,CASSVSQGEGEKLFF
TRBV7-3,TRBJ2-1,CASSVSGGARYNEQFF
TRBV24-1,TRBJ2-1,CATREDRALQRYNEQFF
TRBV7-2,TRBJ2-7,CASSGGVGKVYF
TRBV6-1,TRBJ2-1,CASSEHSSSYNEQFF
TRBV20-1,TRBJ2-4,CSARTPLDVAKNIQYF
TRBV18,TRBJ2-7,CASSRRQGAYYEQYF